This entry describes one T cell receptor (beta chain). Its antigen is unidentified. No patient escaped relapse after autologous stem cell transplantation, and brentuximab vedotin exposure varied. PBMCs, once thawed, yielded CD8+ T cells isolated by magnetic negative selection. The data originate from a study of PD-1 blockade in classical Hodgkin lymphoma. General observations from the study: TCR diversity rose significantly by C4D1 in CD4+ but not CD8+ cells. Reported findings placed baseline TCR diversity lower in newly diagnosed patients (compared with healthy donors). Repertoire difference causes, possibly disease activity or prior therapy, remain undefined.

The V gene end was trimmed by 5 bases and the J gene end by 9 bases; junction bases not matched to a gene: 13. Germline lookup yields CDR1 SGHKS and CDR2 YYEKEE (reference sequence). The length of the CDR3 is 14 residues. Data came from immunoSEQ multiplex PCR; TCRdb stores just in-frame clones and leaves some out. The sample has some 2,600 clones, about 69% seen once. This specimen was CD8+ T cells from blood, taken at baseline. The chain carries TRBV5-5 and TRBJ2-7; 8 nucleotides match TRBD1. This receptor was taken from a human donor with classical Hodgkin lymphoma. The CDR3 spells CASRLRQGTLGQYF. Here the CDR3 DNA reads TGTGCCAGCAGATTACGACAGGGGACCTTAGGGCAGTACTTC.